The T cell receptor beta chain described here comes from a study of control samples from healthy donors and cancer patients. This CDR3 contains 13 residues. Assay: immunoSEQ multiplex PCR; the TCRdb copy retains only in-frame clones and omits some. Of about 84,000 clones listed, 65% to 90% are singletons. The sequence came from a man between 60 and 75 years old with head and neck cancer. The sequencing sample was made of PBMCs. The J gene is TRBJ2-2, the V gene TRBV21-1. TRBV21-1 is a recognized pseudogene. The CDR3 coding sequence is TGTGCCAGCAGCAAAGGGAAGGCCGGGGAGCTGTTTTTT. It is translated as CASSKGKAGELFF.